Each of the 14 T cell receptor beta chains below was sequenced from the same sample in a study of blood T cells in healthy people across ages. A J-beta primer mix and a sample-barcoded 5' primer were used in a second PCR of about 7 to 12 cycles. TCRdb itself ran the 5' RACE reads through MiXCR, one entry per CDR3 protein. The sample gives around 1.7 million distinct CDR3 sequences, 28% of which show up once; about 7.7% is in the top ten. Sample: blood. The receptors here all came from a woman aged 25 to 39 in good health.

The chain is built from TRBV29-1 and TRBJ1-3; maybe TRBD1 (5 bases). The V end lost 7 bases, the J end lost 4 bases, and 11 bases lay between the germline ends. Germline values: CDR1 SQVTM, CDR2 ANQGSEA. The CDR3 is 12 amino acids. The CDR3 DNA sequence: TGCAGCGGAGCGACAGCCGGAAACACCATATATTTT. It is translated as CSGATAGNTIYF.

The sample holds a few counts of this clonotype. The chain employs TRBV5-1 and TRBJ2-1; 8 nucleotides align to TRBD1. Germline V gene sequence: CDR1 SGHRS, CDR2 YFSETQ. V was clipped by 3 bases and J by 4 bases; unmatched bases: 9. CDR3 length: 16 residues. The CDR3 nucleotides read TGCGCCAGCAGCTCTTCCTCAGGGGGCCTTTACAATGAGCAGTTCTTC. As protein: CASSSSSGGLYNEQFF.

This chain uses TRBV10-3 with TRBJ2-1; 8 bases are a match to TRBD2. The V and J ends lost 5 bases and 8 bases, in that order; junction bases with no gene match: 5. This CDR3 is built from 13 residues. Germline assignment: CDR1 ENHRY and CDR2 SYGVKD. CDR3: CAISLSGGDEQFF. As DNA, the CDR3 is TGTGCCATCAGTCTCAGCGGGGGCGATGAGCAGTTCTTC.

In its sample, this clonotype was seen many times. The CDR3 bases are TGTGCCAGCAGTTACCCGGGACAGGCTGGGGCCAACGTCCTGACTTTC. It is translated as CASSYPGQAGANVLTF. V usage is TRBV6-6 and J usage is TRBJ2-6; TRBD1 matches 8 bases. The V gene's germline CDR1 is MNHNY and CDR2 SVGAGI (reference sequence). CDR3 size: 16 residues. With V trimmed by 2 bases and J by 2 bases, 2 bases remained unmatched.

This clonotype was counted many times. The chain combines TRBV5-1 with TRBJ2-7; 8 nucleotides agree with TRBD1. This CDR3 is built from 13 residues. Germline V gives CDR1 SGHRS, CDR2 YFSETQ. Trimming removed 3 bases from V and 5 bases from J; junction bases left unmatched: 4. In DNA, the CDR3 is TGCGCCAGCAGCTCGCAGGGGGCCGACGAGCAGTACTTC. Its protein is CASSSQGADEQYF.

CDR3 region: CASSRRLAGGDAYNEQYF. In DNA form, the CDR3 reads TGTGCCAGCAGCCGGCGACTAGCGGGGGGCGATGCCTACAATGAGCAGTACTTC. V is TRBV3-1 and J is TRBJ2-4; TRBD2 agrees at 13 bases. This CDR3 has 18 amino acids. V shed 4 bases, J shed 13 bases, and the junction held 19 bases outside the gene matches. The germline V gene has CDR1 LGHDT and CDR2 YNNKEL (reference sequence).

There are a few counts of this clonotype. This clone may be a read error of a much larger clone one base away. This chain uses TRBV29-1 with TRBJ2-4; possibly TRBD1 for D (5 bases). Trimming took off 5 bases at V and 13 bases at J, with 21 bases between the two ends. The CDR3 has 13 residues. The germline CDR1 and CDR2 sequences are SQVTM and ANQGSEA. The CDR3 loop reads CSVLGATYNEQYF. CDR3 coding DNA: TGCAGCGTTCTAGGGGCTACCTACAATGAGCAGTACTTC.

CDR3 loop: CSARDRGLPETQYF. CDR3 DNA: TGCAGTGCTAGAGATCGAGGACTGCCAGAGACCCAGTACTTC. The V gene is TRBV20-1, the J gene TRBJ2-5, with D possibly matching TRBD2 (5 bases). The CDR3 loop spans 14 amino acids. Germline CDR1 and CDR2: DFQATT and SNEGSKA (reference sequence). V dropped 0 bases and J dropped 4 bases, with 12 bases sitting between them.

CDR3 DNA: TGTGCCAGCAGCTTAGCGCGTTTGCGGGAGGGTCTCGCCTACGAGCAGTACTTC. It encodes CASSLARLREGLAYEQYF. V usage is TRBV7-9 and J usage is TRBJ2-7; 9 nucleotides align to TRBD2. Unmatched junction bases numbered 11, after V lost 0 bases and J lost 2 bases. The germline gives CDR1 SEHNR, CDR2 FQNEAQ (reference sequence). The CDR3 length is 18 residues.

The chain joins TRBV12-5 to TRBJ2-2; no definite D call. Between the trimmed V and J ends, which lost 0 bases and 0 bases, there was a span of 11 bases. The CDR3 is 17 amino acids. CDR1 LGHNT and CDR2 FRNRAP come from the germline V gene. CDR3 protein: CASGLVPAGANTGELFF. In nucleotides, the CDR3 is TGTGCTAGTGGTTTGGTACCGGCAGGAGCGAACACCGGGGAGCTGTTTTTT.

This clonotype occurred once. The rearrangement links TRBV10-3 to TRBJ1-5; D uncertain. CDR1 is ENHRY, CDR2 SYGVKD, per germline. The ends were cut back, 2 bases at V and 7 bases at J, with 12 bases in the middle. The CDR3 spans 14 residues. The CDR3 DNA reads TGTGCCATCAGTGAGAGAAAAGGTCAACAGCCCCAGCATTTT. Its protein product is CAISERKGQQPQHF.

The CDR3 nucleotides are TGTGCCAGCAGCCGGGGGGAGAGCAATCAGCCCCAGCATTTT. Its protein is CASSRGESNQPQHF. This sequence joins TRBV5-5 and TRBJ1-5, with D tentatively TRBD1 (5 bases). Germline V lookup: CDR1 SGHKS, CDR2 YYEKEE (reference sequence). The CDR3 runs 14 residues. V lost 4 bases, J lost 1 base, and 9 bases lay in between.

This chain links TRBV27 with TRBJ2-1; D might be TRBD1 (6 bases). CDR3 length equals 17 residues. The V end lost 8 bases, the J end lost 5 bases, and 25 bases lay between the germline ends. Germline V lookup: CDR1 MNHEY, CDR2 SMNVEV (reference sequence). The DNA of the CDR3 is TGTGCCAGCGGGACAACTCTTAGGGGGACGACCAACAATGAGCAGTTCTTC. It encodes CASGTTLRGTTNNEQFF.

This clonotype was counted many times. The rearrangement links TRBV7-2 to TRBJ2-7; TRBD1 agrees at 8 bases. Germline V CDR1 and CDR2: SGHTA, FQGNSA. The CDR3 extends over 13 amino acids. V lost 6 bases to trimming and J lost 7 bases; unmatched junction nucleotides: 8. CDR3 amino acids: CASRTTGVGEQYF. In nucleotides, the CDR3 is TGTGCCAGCAGGACGACAGGGGTCGGAGAGCAGTACTTC.